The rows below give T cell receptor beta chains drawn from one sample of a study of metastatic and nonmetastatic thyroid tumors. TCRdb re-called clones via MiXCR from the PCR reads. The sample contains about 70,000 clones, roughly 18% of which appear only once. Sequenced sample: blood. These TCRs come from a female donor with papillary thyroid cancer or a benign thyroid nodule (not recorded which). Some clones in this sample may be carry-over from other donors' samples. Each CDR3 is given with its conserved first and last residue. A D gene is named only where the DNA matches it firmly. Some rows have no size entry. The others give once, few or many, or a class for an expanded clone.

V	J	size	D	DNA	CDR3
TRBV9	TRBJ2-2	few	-	TGTGCCAGCAGCGCCACGCAGTCAATTAACACCGGGGAGCTGTTTTTT	CASSATQSINTGELFF
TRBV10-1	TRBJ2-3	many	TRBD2	TGCGCCAGCAGTGAGTTACTGACTAGCGGCACTAGCACAGATACGCAGTATTTT	CASSELLTSGTSTDTQYF
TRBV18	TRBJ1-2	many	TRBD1	TGTGCCAGCTCACCCGAACAGGGGCTAAGCGACTATGGCTACACCTTC	CASSPEQGLSDYGYTF
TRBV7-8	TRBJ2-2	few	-	TGTGCCAGCAGCTTAGTGCTAGTCACCGCGGGGGAGCTGTTTTTT	CASSLVLVTAGELFF
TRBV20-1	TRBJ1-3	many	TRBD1	TGCAGTGCCAGAGTTGGGACAGGGTATTACTCTGGAAACACCATATATTTT	CSARVGTGYYSGNTIYF
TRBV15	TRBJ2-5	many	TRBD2	TGTGCCACCAGCAGAGAGTATCCGTGGGGAGGGGAGACCCAGTACTTC	CATSREYPWGGETQYF
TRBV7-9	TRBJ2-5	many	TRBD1	TGTGCCAGCAGCCCCGCGACAGGGTACCAAGAGACCCAGTACTTC	CASSPATGYQETQYF
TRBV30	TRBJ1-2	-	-	TGTGCCTGGAGTGTTTCAACAGCGGATGGCTACACCTTC	CAWSVSTADGYTF
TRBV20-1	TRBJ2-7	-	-	TGCAGTGCCAGAGCCCCAGGGACGGACTACGAGCAGTACTTC	CSARAPGTDYEQYF
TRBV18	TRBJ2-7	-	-	TGTGCCAGCTCACCAGGGACCTACTACGAGCAGTACTTC	CASSPGTYYEQYF
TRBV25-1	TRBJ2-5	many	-	TGTGCCAGCAGTGTACTCTCAGGGGATCCGGCGACCCAGTACTTC	CASSVLSGDPATQYF
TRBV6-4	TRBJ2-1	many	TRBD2	TGTGCCAGCAGTGACGGGCGGGAGGGGAATGAGCAGTTCTTC	CASSDGREGNEQFF
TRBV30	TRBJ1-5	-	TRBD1	TGTGCCTGGAGTCTAGTTGGACAGGGGAGTCAGCCCCAGCATTTT	CAWSLVGQGSQPQHF
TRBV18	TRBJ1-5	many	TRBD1	TGTGCCAGCTCACCTGCCGGGACAGTCAATCAGCCCCAGCATTTT	CASSPAGTVNQPQHF